The TCR beta chain described here comes from a study of blood T cell repertoires in COVID-19. Study as a whole: Samples of COVID-19 (acute and convalescent) were obtained from the United States, Italy and Spain. T cells, B-cell-depleted T cells, or PBMCs provided the cDNA or gDNA that served as material.

This CDR3 spans 15 amino acids. The V segment lost 5 bases and the J segment 0 bases; nucleotides outside the gene matches: 2. Germline loops: CDR1 WSHSY, CDR2 SAAADI. As handled by the study authors: Reference gene primers were amplified, and this amplification served to estimate nucleated cell counts. Libraries were prepared by immunoSEQ multiplex PCR; TCRdb keeps only in-frame clonotypes and omits some of them. The DNA gave D and trimming, while V, J and clone size come from that table. The data contain a few hundred thousand clones, more than 85% of them singletons. This chain connects TRBV10-2 to TRBJ2-3; 10 nucleotides match TRBD2. Sequenced: peripheral blood. The TCR sequence derives from a man aged 18 to 35 with active or convalescent COVID-19. The CDR3 loop is CASSLAGVSTDTQYF. As DNA, the CDR3 is TGCGCCAGCAGTCTAGCGGGAGTAAGCACAGATACGCAGTATTTT.